The rows below give T cell receptor beta chains drawn from one sample of a study of chemoradiotherapy in HPV16-positive cancers. Profiled with immunoSEQ multiplex PCR; TCRdb holds only in-frame clones, not every one. The sample lists some 30,000 clones; about 88% were seen once. The sequencing here drew on blood, taken from a patient who underwent chemoradiotherapy. The receptors here all came from a human donor with HPV-associated anogenital cancer. CDR3s include the opening cysteine and the closing phenylalanine or tryptophan. Fields, in order: clone size, D gene, V gene, J gene, CDR3 DNA, CDR3 protein. A D gene is named only where the DNA matches it firmly. A clone size is listed for some rows: how often the clone was seen (once, few, many), or a class if it is expanded.

clone size: -
D gene: -
V gene: TRBV7-8
J gene: TRBJ1-5
CDR3 DNA: TGTGCCAGCAGCCCAATTAGCAATCAGCCCCAGCATTTT
CDR3 protein: CASSPISNQPQHF

clone size: -
D gene: TRBD2
V gene: TRBV5-4
J gene: TRBJ2-5
CDR3 DNA: TGTGCCAGCAGCTCCACTAGCGTCCAAGAGACCCAGTACTTC
CDR3 protein: CASSSTSVQETQYF

clone size: -
D gene: -
V gene: TRBV2
J gene: TRBJ1-3
CDR3 DNA: TGTGCCAGCAAACCCCGACTGGGGAGCTCTGGAAACACCATATATTTT
CDR3 protein: CASKPRLGSSGNTIYF

clone size: few
D gene: -
V gene: TRBV19
J gene: TRBJ1-6
CDR3 DNA: TGTGCCAGTAGTATAGGAGCCCTAGGTAATTCACCCCTCCACTTT
CDR3 protein: CASSIGALGNSPLHF

clone size: -
D gene: -
V gene: TRBV7-6
J gene: TRBJ1-2
CDR3 DNA: TGTGCCAGCAGCTTAGATCAGGGAAGAACTGGCTACACCTTC
CDR3 protein: CASSLDQGRTGYTF

clone size: -
D gene: TRBD1
V gene: TRBV5-6
J gene: TRBJ2-3
CDR3 DNA: TGTGCCAGCAGCTTGGCCGGGGACAGTTGGCAGTATTTT
CDR3 protein: CASSLAGDSWQYF

clone size: -
D gene: -
V gene: TRBV7-9
J gene: TRBJ1-1
CDR3 DNA: TGTGCCAGCAGCTTATCGCAGGGGTCCACTGAAGCTTTCTTT
CDR3 protein: CASSLSQGSTEAFF

clone size: -
D gene: -
V gene: TRBV20-1
J gene: TRBJ1-2
CDR3 DNA: TGCAGTGCCCAGAGGGTCCACGGCTACACCTTC
CDR3 protein: CSAQRVHGYTF

clone size: -
D gene: -
V gene: TRBV6-1
J gene: TRBJ2-7
CDR3 DNA: TGTGCCAGCAGTGAAAACCCTGGCTACGAGCAGTACTTC
CDR3 protein: CASSENPGYEQYF

clone size: once
D gene: -
V gene: TRBV7-2
J gene: TRBJ2-5
CDR3 DNA: TGTGCCAGCAGCTTAGTACGATCAGGCACCCAGTACTTC
CDR3 protein: CASSLVRSGTQYF

clone size: -
D gene: -
V gene: TRBV6-5
J gene: TRBJ2-3
CDR3 DNA: TGTGCCAGCAGTTACGGCGGGGTATTAGATACGCAGTATTTT
CDR3 protein: CASSYGGVLDTQYF

clone size: -
D gene: TRBD1
V gene: TRBV14
J gene: TRBJ1-6
CDR3 DNA: TGTGCCAGCAGCCTACAGGGGGCTCTAGGGACACCCCTCCACTTT
CDR3 protein: CASSLQGALGTPLHF

clone size: -
D gene: -
V gene: TRBV27
J gene: TRBJ2-7
CDR3 DNA: TGTGCCAGCATGCCACTGGGACAAACCTACGAGCAGTACTTC
CDR3 protein: CASMPLGQTYEQYF

clone size: -
D gene: -
V gene: TRBV6-6
J gene: TRBJ1-1
CDR3 DNA: TGTGCCAGCAGTTATTACGGGGGAAACACTGAAGCTTTCTTT
CDR3 protein: CASSYYGGNTEAFF